This entry is about one TCR beta chain. Its antigen is currently unknown. The V and J ends lost 4 bases and 4 bases, in that order; junction bases with no gene match: 2. Germline V gene data show CDR1 as SEHNR and CDR2 as FQNEAQ (reference sequence). The CDR3 totals 13 residues. Clones were sequenced by immunoSEQ multiplex PCR, and TCRdb holds only the in-frame ones, with some missing. Seen here are approximately 90,000 clones, about 86% observed once, and the top ten hold about 7%. The sample comes from a study of T cell responses to AZD1222 COVID-19 vaccine. At the level of the study: Second-dose intervals near 4 or 12 weeks were combined.

Findings and limits, study-wide: The donor cohort was predominantly white British with a female majority, and clonal diversity may have been underestimated. Increased Spike-specific TCR breadth and depth were observed after two AZD1222 doses. Repertoires were obtained solely post-peak T cell response.

The chain joins TRBV7-9 to TRBJ2-7, with TRBD1 matching over 9 bases. The sample consisted of peripheral blood, taken on day 0 of AZD1222 vaccination. This TCR was sampled from an adult in good health. CDR3: CASSWGQGYEQYF. CDR3 in DNA: TGTGCCAGCAGCTGGGGACAGGGTTACGAGCAGTACTTC.